This TCR beta chain came from a study of shared clonotypes between healthy human individuals. Study context: Donors had three CD4 naive, three CD4 memory, two CD8 naive and one CD8 memory plate apiece.

The repertoire was sequenced with immunoSEQ multiplex PCR; TCRdb's copy has only in-frame clones and lacks some. The data show roughly 640,000 clones, 95% to 98% seen once. Germline V gene lookup returns CDR1 LNHDA and CDR2 SQIVND (reference sequence). V lost 5 bases to trimming and J lost 4 bases, with 12 bases between them. There are 14 residues in the CDR3. In the case of this clone: Its antigen is unidentified.

Whole-study results and caveats: Sharing across four donors was highest in naive CD4 (around 5%) and lowest in memory CD8 (0.4%). Although depth was large, rarefaction showed that sequencing of the sorted subsets was incomplete.

The chain is built from TRBV19 and TRBJ1-5, with D uncertain. Sequencing was performed on naive CD4+ T cells sorted from blood. Subset of the sample: CD45RA+ positively selected. This receptor was identified in a woman aged 25-40 years in good health. The CDR3 DNA sequence: TGTGCCAGTAGTTATGAGACACTAAATCAGCCCCAGCATTTT. This gives the protein CASSYETLNQPQHF.